This T cell receptor beta chain comes out of a study of shared clonotypes between healthy human individuals (dated by TCRdb to 2020 to 2022). For context, the study as a whole: The cohort comprised a couple of women and three men aged 18 to 49 years. For each donor, CD4 naive and CD4 memory were each run on three plates, CD8 naive on two plates, and CD8 memory on one plate. To estimate repertoire size and how much clonotype sharing occurs between individuals, the study deeply sequenced the blood TCR repertoires of five healthy adults. Different laboratories and diverse techniques were used to prepare libraries and sequence TCR repertoires, to increase sequencing depth and limit assay-specific biases. Per donor, leukapheresis produced somewhere between about 0.85 and 10 billion PBMCs.

The CDR3 holds 16 amino acids from the cysteine to the phenylalanine. The CDR3 DNA has 48 bases and is translated from base 1. The germline V gene provides CDR1 SNHLY and CDR2 FYNNEI. Clipping removes 7 bases from V and 1 base from J, with 10 as the unmatched junction base count. Using the deep immunoSEQ assay, TCR CDR3 regions were amplified from genomic DNA by multiplex PCR. Genomic DNA extracted from each cell subset was distributed evenly over all wells of several immunoSEQ 96-well plates, and each plate served as one replicate. For sorted subsets, roughly 200 ng genomic DNA, equal to 30,000 to 35,000 T cell genomes, was loaded into each replicate PCR. Purified libraries were measured with a Qubit 3.0 fluorometer, size-checked on a Bioanalyzer 2100, and measured again with the KAPA Library Quantification kit. A separate single-read 150-cycle Illumina NextSeq 550 flow cell was used to sequence each immunoSEQ 96-well plate. The authors' pipeline ran thus. Because the immunoSEQ output included only junctional sequences and no quality scores, the filtering could not be the same as the filtering used for full-length reads. To assign V/J genes and CDR3, sequences were annotated using PyIR, a Python wrapper for IgBLAST v1.9, with IMGT germline references. Reads were removed for weak V/J assignments (E-value above 1e-6), missing CDR3, stop codons, out-of-frame junctions, or ambiguous translated residues. V3J clonotypes were defined by identical inferred V gene, J gene, and CDR3 amino acid sequence. The percentage overlap between two repertoires was calculated by dividing the number of shared unique clonotypes by the size of the smaller repertoire. RTK rarefaction, the Chao1 estimator, and Recon v2.1 estimates of unobserved clonotypes were used to assess repertoire richness. OLGA was used to compute generation probabilities for all TCRbeta clonotypes that the gDNA method yielded from a handful of donors. TCRdb re-hosts the immuneACCESS table, in-frame sequences only. Its copies lack some clones; in the studies checked, an unresolved V gene accounts for under half of them, and the cause for the rest is not known. D and trimming were read from the DNA, whereas the V and J calls and clone size are those reported in that table. A total of some 2,100,000 clones appear in this sample, just over 90% of them only once. The ten largest account for 1.5% to 2% of the sample.

CD8 naive samples were obtained by positive selection for CCR7 among CD45RO-negative cells, yielding a CD45RA+CCR7+ population from which TemRA cells were excluded. The donors were healthy, HIV-negative adults with no recently reported acute infections or vaccinations. All donors were Caucasian adults living in Nashville, Tennessee, USA. Blood was obtained by leukapheresis, after which PBMCs were separated by Ficoll-Histopaque density gradient centrifugation and cryopreserved in liquid nitrogen vapor phase. Analytical flow cytometry was used to check the purity and quantity of every magnetically sorted T cell population. From each sorted fraction, genomic DNA was isolated and quantified by UV absorbance on a Nanodrop 2000c. Summary of the overall study and its limitations: Higher generation probabilities were observed for clonotypes shared by all four sorted-subset donors than for non-shared clonotypes. Sampling was restricted to blood, and TCR repertoires in tissues likely differ from the TCR repertoires found in blood. Sharing across a handful of donors was observed for approximately 4.6% of naive CD4, about 3.2% of naive CD8, over 2% of memory CD4, and around 0.4% of memory CD8 clonotypes. Even with the large sequencing depth, rarefaction of the sorted-subset datasets indicated that sequencing was incomplete. Naive subsets generally had larger estimated clonotype richness than memory subsets did. Pairwise subsampling indicated that sequencing depth was expected to affect the degree of clonotype sharing among donors. The small number of donors limited the genetic and exposure-history diversity represented.

About this clone: Its antigen is currently not known. The record has no base qualities; no much larger clone is one base away.

The source is a man aged 18 to 29 in good health. Some clones in this sample may be carry-over from other donors' samples. Sequencing input: naive CD8+ T cells from PBMCs. This specimen's cell subset or site label, interpreted: CD45RA+CCR7+. Rearrangement joined TRBV2 to TRBJ2-7; 10 of the junction bases match TRBD1. The DNA reads TGTGCCAGCACCTTCCCGCAGGGACAGGGGTCCTACGAGCAGTACTTC. Translated, this gives CASTFPQGQGSYEQYF.